The 14 T cell receptor beta chains given below trace back to one sample, sequenced in a study of graft-versus-host responses after intestinal transplantation. Lymphocytes from graft epithelium and lamina propria were isolated. Only in-frame clones appear in the TCRdb table, and some are missing; sequencing was by immunoSEQ multiplex PCR. The profile shows just over 5,000 clones, roughly 72% of them singletons. This specimen was ileum tissue, taken around 250 days after intestinal transplant. The receptor source for this set is a human patient who received an intestinal transplant, so some T cells may come from the graft donor.

V and J are TRBV10-3 and TRBJ1-2, with D perhaps TRBD1 (6 bases). CDR3 length: 20 amino acids. V lost 1 base and J lost 10, with 34 bases in between. Germline V gives CDR1 ENHRY, CDR2 SYGVKD. The CDR3 DNA sequence: TGTGCCATCAGTGAGTTAAAACTTAGGGACAAGGCCTACTATGGCTACCCCTACACCTTC. Encoded protein: CAISELKLRDKAYYGYPYTF.

This clone was detected only a few times. J is TRBJ2-7 and V is TRBV6-1; TRBD2 matches 7 bases. The CDR3 is 15 amino acids. CDR1 and CDR2 from the germline V gene are MNHNS and SASEGT. The J segment lost 2 bases and the V segment lost 2 bases, leaving 6 bases of the junction unmatched. CDR3 sequence reads: CASSETASGPYEQYF. The CDR3 DNA reads as TGTGCCAGCAGTGAAACGGCTAGCGGCCCCTACGAGCAGTACTTC.

In the case of this clone: This CDR3 is also generated by other DNA sequences in the sample. This chain joins TRBV30 and TRBJ2-5; TRBD2 agrees at 11 bases. V trimming: 0 bases; J trimming: 4 bases; junction bases outside the gene matches: 1. CDR3 length: 14 amino acids. Germline V gene data show CDR1 as GTSNPN and CDR2 as SVGIG (reference sequence). Here the CDR3 DNA reads TGTGCCTGGAGTGTAGGACTAGCGGGAGAGACCCAGTACTTC. Amino acid sequence: CAWSVGLAGETQYF.

Turning to this clone: One end of the junction varies from germline; a read error may be responsible. V usage is TRBV6-5 and J usage is TRBJ2-5, with 7 bases lining up with TRBD2. In germline, CDR1 is MNHEY, CDR2 SVGAGI. The CDR3 covers 13 residues. The CDR3 sequence: CASSTPRGGGLDF. The CDR3 DNA reads TGTGCCAGCAGCACCCCTAGGGGCGGGGGTCTGGACTTC.

The CDR3 sequence: CASSQGQGISGELFF. The DNA of the CDR3 is TGTGCCAGCAGCCAGGGACAGGGGATCTCGGGGGAGCTGTTTTTT. The chain links TRBV11-2 to TRBJ2-2; 10 nucleotides agree with TRBD1. Germline V gene lookup returns CDR1 SGHAT and CDR2 FQNNGV. Trimming removed 5 bases from V and 8 bases from J; junction bases left unmatched: 8. This CDR3 has 15 residues.

The chain combines TRBV9 with TRBJ1-5, with D possibly being TRBD1 (5 bases). Germline values: CDR1 SGDLS, CDR2 YYNGEE. Trimming cost V 7 bases and J 6 bases, with 20 bases left between them. The CDR3 consists of 15 residues. DNA of the CDR3: TGTGCCAGCGGAGAGCGGGACGTAATTGGTCAGCCCCAGCATTTT. Translation gives CASGERDVIGQPQHF. Filled out from reference TRBV9 and TRBJ1-5, the complete variable domain reads DSGVTQTPKHLITATGQRVTLRCSPRSGDLSVYWYQQSLDQGLQFLIQYYNGEERAKGNILERFSAQQFPDLHSELNLSSLELGDSALYFCASGERDVIGQPQHFGDGTRLSIL.

This clone was counted once. Other DNA sequences of this sample code for an identical CDR3. The chain couples TRBV7-9 to TRBJ1-2; D not resolved. This CDR3 is built from 13 residues. Germline assignment: CDR1 SEHNR and CDR2 FQNEAQ (reference sequence). V was cut by 1 base and J by 2 bases, with 5 bases left in between. The CDR3 DNA sequence: TGTGCCAGCAGCTTAGGAGGAAACTATGGCTACACCTTC. It translates to CASSLGGNYGYTF.

The rearrangement joins TRBV7-8 to TRBJ2-5; maybe TRBD2 (7 bases). The germline gives CDR1 SGHVS, CDR2 FQNEAQ. V was shortened by 2 bases and J by 1 base, with 23 bases between the two germline ends. The CDR3 length is 19 residues. CDR3 in DNA: TGTGCCAGCAGCTTACGTTGGGGGGGCGCGATCCTTTTCCAAGAGACCCAGTACTTC. As protein: CASSLRWGGAILFQETQYF.

CDR3 amino acids: CASSLLRRDRGPTNYEQYF. The CDR3 bases are TGTGCCAGCAGCCTACTTAGGCGGGACAGGGGCCCTACAAATTACGAGCAGTACTTC. The chain has TRBV21-1 and TRBJ2-7; TRBD1, the table's D call, lacks a check against the DNA. TRBV21-1 is an annotated pseudogene. The CDR3 runs to 19 residues.

The genes are TRBV2 and TRBJ2-7; possible D gene TRBD2, 5 bases. The CDR3 runs 14 residues. The germline gives CDR1 SNHLY, CDR2 FYNNEI. V dropped 0 bases and J dropped 2 bases, with 8 bases sitting between them. The CDR3 nucleotides read TGTGCCAGCAGTGAAGCGAGGGAACCCTACGAGCAGTACTTC. Protein sequence: CASSEAREPYEQYF.

The J gene is TRBJ1-2, the V gene TRBV4-1, with D unclear. The CDR3 covers 15 residues. Germline V gene data show CDR1 as MGHRA and CDR2 as YSYEKL. V was cut by 4 bases and J by 0 bases, with 12 bases left in between. DNA of the CDR3: TGCGCCAGCAGCCGGAGTTCGGCCCCTAACTATGGCTACACCTTC. Translating gives CASSRSSAPNYGYTF.

A few counts support this clone. This chain uses TRBV7-9 with TRBJ2-5; D may be TRBD2 (5 bases). V was cut by 5 bases and J by 5 bases, with 24 bases left in between. CDR1 SEHNR and CDR2 FQNEAQ come from the germline V gene (reference sequence). The CDR3 spans 17 residues. The CDR3 sequence is CASSRAKTYSVVETQYF. CDR3 DNA sequence: TGTGCCAGCAGCCGAGCGAAAACTTATAGCGTGGTGGAGACCCAGTACTTC.

This chain uses TRBV10-3 with TRBJ1-4, with D tentatively TRBD1 (5 bases). Trimming removed 8 bases at V and 5 bases at J, with 12 bases between. The CDR3 length is 13 residues. Germline loops: CDR1 ENHRY, CDR2 SYGVKD. CDR3 bases: TGTGCCATCGCCGGGACTTACAATGAAAAACTGTTTTTT. This translates into CAIAGTYNEKLFF.

The DNA for the CDR3 is TGTGCCAGCAGCCCCGGGACTAGCGACTACAATGAGCAGTTCTTC. As protein: CASSPGTSDYNEQFF. This chain connects TRBV6-5 to TRBJ2-1, with 10 bases fitting TRBD2. V trimming: 6 bases; J trimming: 3 bases; junction bases outside the gene matches: 5. CDR1 is MNHEY and CDR2 is SVGAGI in the germline V gene. CDR3 length equals 15 residues.